This T cell receptor beta chain was identified in a study of CD8 T cells in ankylosing spondylitis. As the method for making TCR beta libraries, quantitative 5'-RACE with molecular barcodes was used. TCRdb re-called the 5' RACE reads through MiXCR, storing one row per CDR3 protein. This table holds roughly 230,000 distinct CDR3 sequences, 7.5% to 9.5% found once. Study-wide findings and caveats: Previously reported in reactive arthritis synovial fluid and blood were some of the motif variants. Reportedly, disease-linked clones are significantly enriched in ankylosing spondylitis patients' matched synovial fluid.

Germline V gene sequence: CDR1 KGHSH, CDR2 LQKENI. J was trimmed by 6 bases and V by 1 base; bases with no gene match: 4. The CDR3 extends over 16 amino acids. Notes on this clonotype: What it binds is unknown.

The sample comprised blood, either unsorted or a sorted T cell fraction (not recorded which). The rearrangement uses TRBV18 and TRBJ2-1, with TRBD2 identical over 12 bases. The sequence came from a female donor with ankylosing spondylitis or in good health (not recorded which). The CDR3 nucleotides are TGTGCCAGCTCACCACAACTAGCGGGAGGTTTCAATGAGCAGTTCTTC. Its translation: CASSPQLAGGFNEQFF.